This T cell receptor beta chain was captured in a study of T cells in Graves' hyperthyroidism and ophthalmopathy. Unmatched junction bases numbered 12, after V lost 2 bases and J lost 5 bases. This CDR3 has 17 amino acids. Germline V CDR1 and CDR2: PRHDT, FYEKMQ (reference sequence). What was amplified from RNA transcripts were TCR beta CDR3 regions. Initially, a first-round RT-PCR of the TCR CDR3 employed the HTBI primer set. A single record per CDR3 protein comes from TCRdb applying MiXCR to the multiplex PCR reads. This repertoire shows about 540,000 distinct CDR3 sequences, roughly 50% found once; its top ten account for around 8%. This clonotype was detected many times. Its antigen is currently unknown. Study-wide results and limits: Ophthalmopathy was model-predicted a median about 6.7 months pre-onset.

Sequencing was done on a sample of peripheral blood or thyroid tissue (not recorded which). The sequence came from a woman aged 18-29 years with Graves' hyperthyroidism. This chain joins TRBV13 and TRBJ2-5; 9 bases align to TRBD1. The CDR3 sequence: CASSLSHRGLAEETQYF. CDR3 nucleotides: TGTGCCAGCAGCTTAAGCCACAGGGGGCTAGCTGAGGAGACCCAGTACTTC.